Below, one TCR beta chain is given with its context. This CDR3 comprises 16 residues. Trimming cost V 0 bases and J 4 bases, with 12 bases left between them. From germline, CDR1 is SGHAT and CDR2 FQNNGV. The record originates from a study of cytomegalovirus exposure and HLA in healthy donors. The PCR had 60 Vbeta and 13 Jbeta primers. Only in-frame clones appear in the TCRdb table, and some are missing; sequencing was by immunoSEQ multiplex PCR. The sample has more than 200,000 clones; more than 75% are singletons. The genes are TRBV11-2 and TRBJ2-2; tentatively, D is TRBD1 (5 bases). Sequencing was carried out using PBMCs. The receptor was derived from a human donor in good health. CDR3 loop: CASSLDQGVGTGELFF. The CDR3 DNA reads TGTGCCAGCAGCTTAGATCAGGGTGTCGGCACCGGGGAGCTGTTTTTT.